This passage covers 10 T cell receptor beta chains from one sample sequenced in a study of metastatic and nonmetastatic thyroid tumors. TCRdb reanalyzed the PCR reads with MiXCR. The sample includes about 20,000 clones, 13% to 15% of them seen just once. The entire patient cohort was treatment-naive prior to thyroid surgery. The sequencing sample was made of tumor tissue. All receptors come from a female donor with papillary thyroid cancer or a benign thyroid nodule (not recorded which). Some clones in this sample may be carry-over from other donors' samples.

To note about this clone: One end of the junction does not line up with germline, which may come from a read error. V usage is TRBV6-1 and J usage is TRBJ2-7; 8 bases fit TRBD1. Germline CDR1 reads MNHNS; CDR2 reads SASEGT. CDR3 size: 14 residues. The CDR3 here is CASSKDRVSYEHYF. The CDR3 DNA reads TGTGCCAGCAGTAAGGACAGGGTCTCCTACGAGCATTACTTC.

In this sample, this clone turned up many times. This may be a read error: a much more frequent sequence differs by one nucleotide. The gene calls are TRBV15 and TRBJ2-5; 7 bases fit TRBD1. The CDR3 has 15 residues. Germline trimming cut 5 bases from V and 5 bases from J; bases unmatched to any gene: 11. The V gene's germline CDR1 is LNHNV and CDR2 YYDKDF (reference sequence). The CDR3 protein is CATSPWDSSSETQYF. CDR3 bases: TGTGCCACCAGCCCATGGGACAGTAGTTCTGAGACCCAGTACTTC.

The chain recombines TRBV6-2 or TRBV6-3 with TRBJ1-5, with a possible D match to TRBD1 (5 bases). The CDR3 consists of 15 residues. Per germline, CDR1 MNHEY and CDR2 SVGEGT. Trimming stripped 2 bases from V and 6 bases from J, with 14 bases between. CDR3: CASSYGSGKGQPQHF. Written as DNA, the CDR3 is TGTGCCAGCAGTTACGGTTCAGGGAAAGGTCAGCCCCAGCATTTT.

This clone was counted once. At one end, the junction sequence differs from germline, possibly due to a read error. The chain employs TRBV5-1 and TRBJ2-7; 7 nucleotides match TRBD2. The length of the CDR3 is 14 residues. The germline CDR1 and CDR2 sequences are SGHRS and YFSETQ. The CDR3 loop reads CSSSLGGGSYEQYF. CDR3 nucleotides: TGTTCCAGCAGCTTGGGCGGGGGTTCCTACGAGCAGTACTTC.

This clone was seen repeatedly, ten times or more. V gene TRBV10-1 combines with J gene TRBJ1-2, with 8 bases lining up with TRBD1. Germline V CDR1 and CDR2: WNHNN, SYGVQD (reference sequence). CDR3 size: 16 residues. The J segment lost 3 bases and the V segment lost 4 bases, leaving 10 bases of the junction unmatched. Here the CDR3 reads CASSGGEDRVYYGYTF. The CDR3 DNA reads TGCGCCAGCAGTGGGGGGGAGGACAGGGTATACTATGGCTACACCTTC.

This clone has ten or more counts. This rearrangement joins TRBV3-1 to TRBJ1-6; weak D call: TRBD1 (5 bases). With 3 bases removed from V and 0 bases from J, the gap between germline ends came to 12 bases. The germline V gene has CDR1 LGHDT and CDR2 YNNKEL (reference sequence). This CDR3 spans 17 amino acids. CDR3 loop: CASSHSIRGSYNSPLHF. CDR3 DNA sequence: TGTGCCAGCAGCCATTCTATAAGGGGCTCCTATAATTCACCCCTCCACTTT. The whole variable domain, filled in from reference TRBV3-1 and TRBJ1-6, reads DTAVSQTPKYLVTQMGNDKSIKCEQNLGHDTMYWYKQDSKKFLKIMFSYNNKELIINETVPNRFSPKSPDKAHLNLHINSLELGDSAVYFCASSHSIRGSYNSPLHFGNGTRLTVT.

This clone was counted ten times or more. The chain uses TRBV5-6 and TRBJ1-2; a possible D gene is TRBD1 (6 bases). Per germline, CDR1 SGHDT and CDR2 YYEEEE. The CDR3 contains 14 residues. V lost 4 bases and J 1 base, leaving 11 bases between the germline ends. The CDR3 DNA follows: TGTGCCAGCAGCGACGCGGACAGTAACTATGGCTACACCTTC. Translation gives CASSDADSNYGYTF.

This clone was seen many times. The rearrangement joins TRBV10-3 to TRBJ1-2, with D perhaps matching TRBD1 (6 bases). Trimming stripped 2 bases from V and 6 bases from J, with 19 bases between. This CDR3 spans 16 amino acids. The germline V gene has CDR1 ENHRY and CDR2 SYGVKD. CDR3 nucleotide sequence: TGTGCCATCAGTGAGCTGGTTTCAGGGGATCAGGATGGCTACACCTTC. This codes for CAISELVSGDQDGYTF.

This clone was seen many times. An end of the junction does not agree with germline; a read error may underlie this. This chain joins TRBV7-7 and TRBJ2-3, with 9 bases fitting TRBD2. Germline-derived CDR1 and CDR2 are SSHAT and FNYEAQ (reference sequence). The CDR3 runs 15 residues. The chain's CDR3 is CASSQTSGPTDTQYF. The CDR3 coding sequence is TGTGCTAGCAGCCAAACTAGCGGGCCCACAGATACGCAGTATTTT. Combining the CDR3 with reference TRBV7-7 and TRBJ2-3 gives the whole variable domain GAGVSQSPRYKVTKRGQDVTLRCDPISSHATLYWYQQALGQGPEFLTYFNYEAQPDKSGLPSDRFSAERPEGSISTLTIQRTEQRDSAMYRCASSQTSGPTDTQYFGPGTRLTVL.

In this sample, this clone turned up a few times. The chain joins TRBV19 to TRBJ1-2, with no clear D. Germline loops: CDR1 LNHDA, CDR2 SQIVND (reference sequence). The CDR3 extends over 13 amino acids. In nucleotides, the CDR3 is TGTGTCACCTTGGGGAGCAGCAACTATGGCTACACCTTC. Translated: CVTLGSSNYGYTF.